The clone carrying this T cell receptor beta chain is classed as medium-sized (0.01 to 0.1%). Given the absence of the conserved phenylalanine or tryptophan at the CDR3 end, a read error is likely. No DNA is shown, since the ends of the CDR3 on it are uncertain; the CDR3 is the one TCRdb lists. The data originate from a study of metastatic and nonmetastatic thyroid tumors. Not a single patient had been given any form of treatment at any point before undergoing thyroid surgery. Using MiXCR, TCRdb re-called clones from the PCR reads. The sample records approximately 12,000 clones, 25% to 40% being singletons. The germline V gene has CDR1 MNHEY and CDR2 SMNVEV (reference sequence). A total of 11 residues make up the CDR3, ends included.

Material for sequencing was tumor tissue. V is TRBV27 and J is TRBJ2-1; TRBD1 is the table's D call and was not checked against the DNA. This receptor was taken from a female donor with papillary thyroid cancer or a benign thyroid nodule (not recorded which). Some clones in this sample may be carry-over from other donors' samples. The chain's CDR3 is CATRDGTTWQL.